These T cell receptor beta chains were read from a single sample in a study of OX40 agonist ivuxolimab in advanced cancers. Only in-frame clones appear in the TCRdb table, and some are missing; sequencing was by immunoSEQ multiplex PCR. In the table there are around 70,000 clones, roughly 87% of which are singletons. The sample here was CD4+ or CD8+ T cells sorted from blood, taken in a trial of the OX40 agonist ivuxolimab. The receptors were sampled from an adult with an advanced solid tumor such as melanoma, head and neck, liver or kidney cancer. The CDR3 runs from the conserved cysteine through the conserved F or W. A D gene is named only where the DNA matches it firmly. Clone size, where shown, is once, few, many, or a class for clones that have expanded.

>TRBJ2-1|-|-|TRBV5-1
CASSLATVGYNEQFF
TGCGCCAGCAGCTTGGCAACGGTGGGCTACAATGAGCAGTTCTTC
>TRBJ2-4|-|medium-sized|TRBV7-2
CASSLGAGSGNIQYF
TGTGCCAGCAGCTTAGGGGCAGGTTCGGGGAACATTCAGTACTTC
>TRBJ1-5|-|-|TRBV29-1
CSVESGTVGQPQHF
TGCAGCGTTGAATCCGGGACGGTTGGTCAGCCCCAGCATTTT
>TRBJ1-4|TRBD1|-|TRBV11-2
CASSAQGQGYEKLFF
TGTGCCAGCAGCGCGCAGGGACAGGGTTATGAAAAACTGTTTTTT
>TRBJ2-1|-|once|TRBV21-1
CASSKQTDRGLSHEQFF
TGTGCCAGCAGCAAACAGACGGACAGGGGATTGTCCCATGAGCAGTTCTTC
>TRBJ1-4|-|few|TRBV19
CASSSQGLIEKLFF
TGTGCCAGTAGTAGCCAGGGGCTAATTGAAAAACTGTTTTTT
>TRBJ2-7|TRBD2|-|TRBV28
CASSLPGLAGDNEQYF
TGTGCCAGCAGTTTACCCGGACTAGCGGGAGATAACGAGCAGTACTTC
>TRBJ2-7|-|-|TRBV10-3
CAAGRDKYEQYF
TGTGCCGCGGGACGGGACAAATACGAGCAGTACTTC
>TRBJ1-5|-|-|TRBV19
CASNLGANQPQHF
TGTGCCAGTAATCTCGGGGCGAACCAGCCCCAGCATTTT
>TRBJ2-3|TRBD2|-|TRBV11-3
CASSVTSGRTDTQYF
TGTGCCAGCAGCGTGACTAGCGGCCGCACAGATACGCAGTATTTT
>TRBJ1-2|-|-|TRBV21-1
CASSKDGGQGAGYTF
TGTGCCAGCAGCAAAGACGGAGGACAGGGGGCAGGCTACACCTTC
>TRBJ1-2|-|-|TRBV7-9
CASSLGAAYYGYTF
TGTGCCAGCAGCTTAGGGGCAGCCTACTATGGCTACACCTTC
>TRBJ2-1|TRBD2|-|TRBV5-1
CASSPVKGGPSEQFF
TGCGCCAGCAGCCCCGTAAAGGGAGGGCCCTCCGAGCAGTTCTTC
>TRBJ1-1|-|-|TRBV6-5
CASRLNRVTEAFF
TGTGCCAGCAGACTAAACAGGGTAACTGAAGCTTTCTTT
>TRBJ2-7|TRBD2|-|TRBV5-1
CASSLGREVYEQYF
TGCGCCAGCAGCTTAGGGCGGGAGGTTTACGAGCAGTACTTC
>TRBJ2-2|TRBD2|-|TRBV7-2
CASSQNGGLADTGELFF
TGTGCCAGCAGCCAGAACGGGGGACTAGCGGACACCGGGGAGCTGTTTTTT
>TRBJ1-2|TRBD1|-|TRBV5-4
CASSILGWQGAEGYTF
TGTGCCAGCAGCATACTAGGATGGCAGGGGGCCGAGGGCTACACCTTC
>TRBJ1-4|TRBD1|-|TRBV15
CATRGTGTGGHEKLFF
TGTGCCACCAGGGGGACCGGGACAGGGGGCCATGAAAAACTGTTTTTT
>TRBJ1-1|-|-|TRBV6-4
CASSVDRDMNTEAFF
TGTGCCAGCAGCGTGGACAGAGATATGAACACTGAAGCTTTCTTT
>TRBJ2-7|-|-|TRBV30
CAWSVSAYEQYF
TGTGCCTGGAGTGTTTCCGCCTACGAGCAGTACTTC
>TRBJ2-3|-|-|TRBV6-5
CASSYSQFGSTDTQYF
TGTGCCAGCAGTTATTCACAATTTGGGAGCACAGATACGCAGTATTTT
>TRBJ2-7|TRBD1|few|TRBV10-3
CAISGGQGAYEQYF
TGTGCCATCAGTGGTGGACAGGGGGCCTACGAGCAGTACTTC
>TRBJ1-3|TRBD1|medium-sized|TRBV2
CASSVKGASSGNTIYF
TGTGCCAGCAGTGTTAAGGGGGCCAGCTCTGGAAACACCATATATTTT
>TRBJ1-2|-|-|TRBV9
CASSVAENYGYTF
TGTGCCAGCAGCGTAGCGGAAAACTATGGCTACACCTTC
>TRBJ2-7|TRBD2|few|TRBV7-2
CASSLAGTSSYEQYF
TGTGCCAGCAGCTTAGCCGGGACTAGCTCCTACGAGCAGTACTTC
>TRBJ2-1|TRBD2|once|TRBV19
CASSIHRSGRGNEQFF
TGTGCCAGTAGTATCCATCGCAGCGGGAGGGGCAATGAGCAGTTCTTC
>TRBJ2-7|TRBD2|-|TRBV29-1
CSVGQGLAGYEQYF
TGCAGCGTTGGCCAAGGACTAGCGGGGTACGAGCAGTACTTC
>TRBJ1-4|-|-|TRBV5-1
CASSFTGSGEKLFF
TGCGCCAGCAGCTTTACAGGGTCGGGTGAAAAACTGTTTTTT
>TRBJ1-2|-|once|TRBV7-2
CASSLVRNYGYTF
TGTGCCAGCAGCTTAGTTCGGAACTATGGCTACACCTTC
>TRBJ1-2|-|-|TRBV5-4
CASSLDSRNYGYTF
TGTGCCAGCAGCTTGGACAGCCGCAACTATGGCTACACCTTC
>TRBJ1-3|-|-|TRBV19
CASLGGEAGNTIYF
TGTGCCAGCCTCGGGGGGGAAGCGGGAAACACCATATATTTT
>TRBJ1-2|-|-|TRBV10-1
CASSDGGALNGYTF
TGCGCCAGCAGTGATGGGGGGGCTCTGAATGGCTACACCTTC
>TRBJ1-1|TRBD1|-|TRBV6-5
CASKTQGLNTEAFF
TGTGCCAGCAAGACACAGGGGTTGAACACTGAAGCTTTCTTT
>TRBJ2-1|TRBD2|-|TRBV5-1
CASSPNSGSGHNEQFF
TGCGCCAGCAGCCCCAATAGCGGGAGTGGACACAATGAGCAGTTCTTC
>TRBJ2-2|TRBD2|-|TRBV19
CASTKVAGGTGELFF
TGTGCCAGTACCAAGGTAGCGGGAGGGACCGGGGAGCTGTTTTTT
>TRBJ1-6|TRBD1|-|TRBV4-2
CASSQEDRANNSPLHF
TGTGCCAGCAGCCAAGAGGACAGGGCCAATAATTCACCCCTCCACTTT
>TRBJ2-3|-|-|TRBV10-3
CAISERGQGTDTQYF
TGTGCCATCAGTGAGCGGGGACAAGGCACAGATACGCAGTATTTT
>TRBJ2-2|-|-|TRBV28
CASSPIGSANTGELFF
TGTGCCAGCAGCCCAATTGGTTCTGCGAACACCGGGGAGCTGTTTTTT
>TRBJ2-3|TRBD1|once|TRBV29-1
CSVVDRGFTDTQYF
TGCAGCGTGGTGGACAGGGGATTCACAGATACGCAGTATTTT
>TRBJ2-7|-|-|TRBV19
CASSIWGHEQYF
TGTGCCAGTAGTATATGGGGCCACGAGCAGTACTTC
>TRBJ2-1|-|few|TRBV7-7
CASSLNAGYNEQFF
TGTGCCAGCAGCTTAAACGCAGGGTACAATGAGCAGTTCTTC
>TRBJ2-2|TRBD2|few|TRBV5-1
CASSDKLAGGAGELFF
TGCGCCAGCAGCGATAAACTAGCGGGAGGGGCCGGGGAGCTGTTTTTT
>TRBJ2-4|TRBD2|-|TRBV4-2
CASASHLASGTKLAKNIQYF
TGTGCCAGCGCTTCCCATTTGGCTAGCGGGACCAAATTAGCCAAAAACATTCAGTACTTC
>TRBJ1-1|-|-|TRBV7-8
CASSLRGAGTEAFF
TGTGCCAGCAGCTTACGGGGGGCTGGGACTGAAGCTTTCTTT
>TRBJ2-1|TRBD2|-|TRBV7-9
CASSRGGVSYNEQFF
TGTGCCAGCTCCCGGGGGGGCGTAAGCTACAATGAGCAGTTCTTC
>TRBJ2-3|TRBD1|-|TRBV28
CASSLPRTGGDADTQYF
TGTGCCAGCAGTTTACCCCGGACAGGGGGCGACGCAGATACGCAGTATTTT
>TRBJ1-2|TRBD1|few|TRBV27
CASSQPGQRWRGYTF
TGTGCCAGCAGCCAACCGGGACAGCGCTGGAGAGGCTACACCTTC
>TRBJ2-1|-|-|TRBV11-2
CASSLDVGTNEQFF
TGTGCCAGCAGCTTAGACGTGGGAACTAATGAGCAGTTCTTC
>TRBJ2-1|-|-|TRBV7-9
CASSLGGRSYNEQFF
TGTGCCAGCAGCTTAGGTGGGAGGTCCTACAATGAGCAGTTCTTC
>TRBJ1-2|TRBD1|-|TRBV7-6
CASSFQGDYGYTF
TGTGCCAGCAGCTTTCAGGGGGATTATGGCTACACCTTC
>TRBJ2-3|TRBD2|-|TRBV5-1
CASSPGLAASTDTQYF
TGCGCCAGCAGCCCGGGACTAGCGGCTAGCACAGATACGCAGTATTTT
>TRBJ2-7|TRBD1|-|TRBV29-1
CSVQGGGEQYF
TGCAGCGTGCAAGGGGGCGGCGAGCAGTACTTC
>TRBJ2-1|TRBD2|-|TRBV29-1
CSAGTSGSKNEQFF
TGCAGCGCTGGGACTAGCGGGAGTAAGAATGAGCAGTTCTTC
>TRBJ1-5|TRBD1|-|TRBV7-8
CASSILQGARQPQHF
TGTGCCAGCAGCATACTACAGGGGGCGCGCCAGCCCCAGCATTTT
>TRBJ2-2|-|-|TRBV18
CASSQTEGNTGELFF
TGTGCCAGCTCACAAACGGAAGGAAACACCGGGGAGCTGTTTTTT
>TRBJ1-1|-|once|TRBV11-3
CASSLQGALNTEAFF
TGTGCCAGCAGCTTACAAGGGGCCTTGAACACTGAAGCTTTCTTT
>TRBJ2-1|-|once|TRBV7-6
CASSLAGDNEQFF
TGTGCCAGCAGCTTAGCGGGCGACAATGAGCAGTTCTTC
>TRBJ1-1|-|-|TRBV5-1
CASSRAGWNTEAFF
TGCGCCAGCAGCAGGGCGGGGTGGAACACTGAAGCTTTCTTT
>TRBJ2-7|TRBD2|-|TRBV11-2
CASSFSGTSYEQYF
TGTGCCAGCAGCTTTAGCGGGACCTCCTACGAGCAGTACTTC
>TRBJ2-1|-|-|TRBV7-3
CASSPRISSYNEQFF
TGTGCCAGCAGCCCCCGGATTAGCTCCTACAATGAGCAGTTCTTC